Reported below is one TCR beta chain. This sample also contains other DNA sequences that code for the same CDR3. The data originate from a study of blood T cell repertoires in COVID-19. Overall study context: The study drew acute and convalescent COVID-19 samples from the United States, Italy and Spain. Sample material is recorded as cDNA or gDNA derived from T cells, B-cell-depleted T cells, or PBMCs.

As originally analysed: For nucleated cells, counts were estimated from reference gene primer amplification. Profiled with immunoSEQ multiplex PCR; TCRdb holds only in-frame clones, not every one. From that table come the V and J calls and clone size; the DNA was used to work out D and trimming. The sample lists some 260,000 clones; roughly 83% were seen once. The germline V gene has CDR1 MDHEN and CDR2 SYDVKM. The CDR3 sequence is 14 residues long. V lost 4 bases and J lost 4; bases outside the gene matches: 4. The clonotype comes from a man older than 75 with acute or convalescent COVID-19. This chain links TRBV28 with TRBJ1-5; TRBD1 aligns across 7 bases. The sample taken for sequencing was peripheral blood. CDR3 residues: CASSWTGGNQPQHF. The CDR3 DNA sequence: TGTGCCAGCAGTTGGACAGGAGGGAATCAGCCCCAGCATTTT.